Described below is a single T cell receptor beta chain sequence and its context. This entry belongs to a study of CD8+ T cells in alopecia areata. Per the germline V gene, CDR1 is SGHVS and CDR2 is FQNEAQ. This CDR3 spans 18 amino acids. The J segment lost 2 bases and the V segment lost 5 bases, leaving 10 bases of the junction unmatched. It was cDNA, reverse transcribed from extracted RNA, that served as the sequencing template. The table came from immunoSEQ multiplex PCR; TCRdb's copy has only in-frame clones and leaves some out. The sample has more than 150,000 clones, about three fifths seen once. Treatment reported: oral pan-JAK inhibitor, 5-10 mg twice daily.

This chain joins TRBV7-8 and TRBJ2-5; 14 bases match TRBD2. The source material was CD4+ T cells sorted from blood, sampled at week 4, from a patient treated with tofacitinib. The TCR comes from a human donor with alopecia areata. CDR3 bases: TGTGCCAGCAGCCAAGGGACTAGCGGGGGTCTTATACAAGAGACCCAGTACTTC. Residues: CASSQGTSGGLIQETQYF.